This TCR beta chain stems from a study of cytomegalovirus exposure and HLA in healthy donors. This clone was found once. What it binds is unknown. It was with 60 Vbeta and 13 Jbeta primers that the PCR ran. Clones were read by immunoSEQ multiplex PCR, and TCRdb kept only the in-frame ones, dropping some. The data contain 80,000 to 95,000 clones, approximately 84% of them singletons. Study conclusions and caveats: The majority of TCR sequences were rare, yet some public TCRs appeared in many donors.

V gave up 5 bases and J gave up 1 base; unmatched junction bases: 2. From germline, CDR1 is MNHNS and CDR2 SASEGT. This CDR3 spans 13 amino acids. Sequences were obtained from PBMCs. The receptor was derived from a woman aged 18-29 years in good health and CMV-seropositive. The chain has TRBV6-1 and TRBJ2-7; 7 bases match TRBD1. This chain's CDR3 is CASSRQGSYEQYF. CDR3 DNA sequence: TGTGCCAGCAGTAGACAGGGATCCTACGAGCAGTACTTC.